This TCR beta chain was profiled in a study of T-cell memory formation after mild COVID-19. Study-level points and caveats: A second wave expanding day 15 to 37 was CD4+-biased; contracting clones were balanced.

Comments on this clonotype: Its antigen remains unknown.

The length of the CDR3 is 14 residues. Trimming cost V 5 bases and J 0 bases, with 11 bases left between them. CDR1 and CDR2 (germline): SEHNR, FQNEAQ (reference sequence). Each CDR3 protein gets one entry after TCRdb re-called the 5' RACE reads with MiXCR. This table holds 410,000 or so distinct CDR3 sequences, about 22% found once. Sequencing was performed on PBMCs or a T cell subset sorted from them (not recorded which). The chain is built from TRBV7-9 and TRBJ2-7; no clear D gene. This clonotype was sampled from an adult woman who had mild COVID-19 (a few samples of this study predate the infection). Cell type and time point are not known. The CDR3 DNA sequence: TGTGCCAGCAGCACAAAGACGAGCTCCTACGAGCAGTACTTC. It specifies CASSTKTSSYEQYF.